This T cell receptor (beta chain) was profiled in a study of blood T cell repertoires in COVID-19. The table lists this clone with a few counts. Assignment of participants to cohorts was predicated upon participant-reported clinical history. The repertoire was sequenced with immunoSEQ multiplex PCR; TCRdb's copy has only in-frame clones and lacks some. This table has some 370,000 clones, about four fifths appearing once. The receptor comes from a woman aged 45-65 years who had recovered from COVID-19. The sample was PBMCs or T cells enriched from blood (not recorded which).

The CDR3 region is CASSLRTSENEKLFF. CDR3 nucleotides: TGTGCCAGCAGCTTGCGGACAAGCGAAAATGAAAAACTGTTTTTT. The J gene is TRBJ1-4, the V gene TRBV9, with a tentative D call TRBD1 (5 bases). Per the germline V gene, CDR1 is SGDLS and CDR2 is YYNGEE. The CDR3 length is 15 residues. Trimming removed 4 bases from V and 5 bases from J, with 15 bases in between.